The 23 T cell receptor beta chains presented below share a single source sample, sequenced in a study of blood T cell repertoires in COVID-19. The method was immunoSEQ multiplex PCR; TCRdb's version includes in-frame clones alone and lacks a portion of them. Among fewer than 300,000 clones listed, roughly 77% were seen once. The sequencing sample was made of peripheral blood. The receptors stem from an elderly woman with acute or convalescent COVID-19.

This chain connects TRBV2 to TRBJ2-2, with a weak D call TRBD2 (7 bases). The V gene lost 7 bases and the J gene lost 3 bases, with 15 bases spanning the gap. Looked up from germline, CDR1 is SNHLY and CDR2 is FYNNEI. This CDR3 has 15 amino acids. For the CDR3, the DNA is TGTGCCAGCACCGGACTAGAGGGGGACACCGGGGAGCTGTTTTTT. Translation gives CASTGLEGDTGELFF.

This chain joins TRBV10-3 and TRBJ2-2; D possibly corresponds to TRBD1 (5 bases). Germline V gene lookup returns CDR1 ENHRY and CDR2 SYGVKD. The CDR3 spans 15 residues. V was shortened by 3 bases and J by 0 bases, with 8 bases between the two germline ends. The CDR3 is CAISERQSNTGELFF. For the CDR3, the DNA is TGTGCCATCAGTGAAAGACAGTCGAACACCGGGGAGCTGTTTTTT.

The J gene is TRBJ2-3, the V gene TRBV5-1, with 11 bases identical to TRBD2. The CDR3 runs to 16 residues. Germline V CDR1 and CDR2: SGHRS, YFSETQ. J was trimmed by 1 base and V by 6 bases; bases with no gene match: 7. The chain's CDR3 is CASNPGTSGRTDTQYF. CDR3 DNA: TGCGCCAGCAACCCTGGGACTAGCGGACGCACAGATACGCAGTATTTT.

This clone was counted a single time. V and J are TRBV5-5 and TRBJ2-7, with 11 positions matching TRBD1. Trimming took 4 bases from V and 2 from J; bases not matched to a gene: 5. Germline CDR1 SGHKS, CDR2 YYEKEE (reference sequence). The CDR3 has 15 amino acids. The CDR3 nucleotides are TGTGCCAGCAGCAGCCGGGACAGGGGGGCCTACGAGCAGTACTTC. Its protein product is CASSSRDRGAYEQYF.

The CDR3 DNA sequence: TGTGCCAGCAGCCAGGGAGGGTTTAACACTGAAGCTTTCTTT. Protein: CASSQGGFNTEAFF. The V and J genes are TRBV3-1 (or the pseudogene TRBV3-2) and TRBJ1-1; D gene uncertain. CDR3 length: 14 residues. The germline V gene encodes CDR1 LGHDT and CDR2 YNNKEL (reference sequence). V lost 3 bases and J 2 bases, leaving 10 bases between the germline ends.

This chain uses TRBV6-1 with TRBJ2-1, with 15 bases identical to TRBD2. J was trimmed by 4 bases and V by 7 bases; bases with no gene match: 8. Germline V gene data show CDR1 as MNHNS and CDR2 as SASEGT. CDR3 length: 17 residues. The chain's CDR3 is CASNDPGLAGGYNEQFF. CDR3 nucleotide sequence: TGTGCCAGCAATGATCCGGGACTAGCGGGGGGATACAATGAGCAGTTCTTC.

V usage is TRBV10-3 and J usage is TRBJ2-2, with TRBD1 matching over 9 bases. Germline V CDR1 and CDR2: ENHRY, SYGVKD. The CDR3 runs 16 residues. V shed 6 bases and J 2 bases; nucleotides not matched to a gene: 7. CDR3 in DNA: TGTGCCATCAGCCTACAGGGGGCGAGTAACACCGGGGAGCTGTTTTTT. Encoded protein: CAISLQGASNTGELFF.

J is TRBJ1-1 and V is TRBV28; a weak D match, TRBD1 (5 bases). Germline-derived CDR1 and CDR2 are MDHEN and SYDVKM. Trimming cost V 2 bases and J 0 bases, with 16 bases left between them. CDR3 size: 17 residues. As DNA, the CDR3 is TGTGCCAGCAGTTTACCCCCCCTGACAGCCTTGAACACTGAAGCTTTCTTT. Protein product: CASSLPPLTALNTEAFF.

V is TRBV5-1 and J is TRBJ1-2; TRBD1 aligns across 12 bases. J lost 8 bases, V lost 2 bases, and 7 bases had no gene match. Looked up from germline, CDR1 is SGHRS and CDR2 is YFSETQ. The CDR3 is made up of 15 amino acids. The CDR3 coding sequence is TGCGCCAGCAGCTTCCGGTGGGGGACAGGGGGCGGCTACACCTTC. Translated, it gives CASSFRWGTGGGYTF. Using reference TRBV5-1 and TRBJ1-2 for the parts outside the CDR3, the full variable domain is KAGVTQTPRYLIKTRGQQVTLSCSPISGHRSVSWYQQTPGQGLQFLFEYFSETQRNKGNFPGRFSGRQFSNSRSEMNVSTLELGDSALYLCASSFRWGTGGGYTFGSGTRLTVV.

The chain combines TRBV5-1 with TRBJ2-5, with 7 positions matching TRBD2. The length of the CDR3 is 17 residues. V shed 4 bases and J 1 base; nucleotides not matched to a gene: 13. Germline CDR1 reads SGHRS; CDR2 reads YFSETQ. The CDR3 spells CASSPNPSGRPQETQYF. CDR3 nucleotide sequence: TGCGCCAGCAGCCCAAACCCTAGCGGTCGGCCCCAAGAGACCCAGTACTTC.

The rearrangement joins TRBV6-1 to TRBJ2-2, with D perhaps matching TRBD1 (5 bases). This CDR3 is 16 amino acids long. Germline assignment: CDR1 MNHNS and CDR2 SASEGT. The V gene lost 1 base and the J gene lost 4 bases, with 13 bases spanning the gap. The CDR3 DNA reads as TGTGCCAGCAGTGAAGGTGTCAGGGTCGGCACCGGGGAGCTGTTTTTT. Its translation: CASSEGVRVGTGELFF.

The V gene is TRBV6-5, the J gene TRBJ2-1; 7 bases are a match to TRBD1. CDR3 length: 14 residues. The J segment lost 3 bases and the V segment lost 6 bases, leaving 5 bases of the junction unmatched. From germline, CDR1 is MNHEY and CDR2 SVGAGI. The CDR3 DNA is TGTGCCAGCAGCCGGACAGGAATCTACAATGAGCAGTTCTTC. Translated: CASSRTGIYNEQFF.

CDR3 region: CASNSQGAGEQYF. For the CDR3, the DNA is TGTGCCTCCAATTCACAGGGGGCCGGAGAGCAGTACTTC. This chain joins TRBV30 and TRBJ2-7, with 9 bases matching TRBD1. This CDR3 has 13 residues. Germline V gives CDR1 GTSNPN, CDR2 SVGIG (reference sequence). V shed 7 bases and J 7 bases; nucleotides not matched to a gene: 11. The whole variable domain, remainder taken from reference TRBV30 and TRBJ2-7, is SQTIHQWPATLVQPVGSPLSLECTVEGTSNPNLYWYRQAAGRGLQLLFYSVGIGQISSEVPQNLSASRPQDRQFILSSKKLLLSDSGFYLCASNSQGAGEQYFGPGTRLTVT.

This chain links TRBV7-8 with TRBJ1-5; 12 bases are a match to TRBD1. The CDR3 covers 19 residues. CDR1 and CDR2 from the germline V gene are SGHVS and FQNEAQ. Germline trimming cut 5 bases from V and 4 bases from J; bases unmatched to any gene: 15. The CDR3 protein is CASSPRYRDRGPWNQPQHF. In DNA form, the CDR3 reads TGTGCCAGCAGCCCAAGATACCGGGACAGGGGGCCCTGGAATCAGCCCCAGCATTTT.

The chain joins TRBV19 to TRBJ2-2; no definite D call. V lost 6 bases and J lost 6, with 8 bases in between. The CDR3 is 12 residues long. Germline CDR1 is LNHDA and CDR2 is SQIVND (reference sequence). The CDR3 DNA follows: TGTGCCAGTAGGACAAACTCCGGGGAGCTGTTTTTT. Residues: CASRTNSGELFF.

The sample holds a few counts of this clone. The chain couples TRBV6-5 to TRBJ1-6; 7 bases are shared with TRBD1. This CDR3 is built from 13 residues. Germline V lookup: CDR1 MNHEY, CDR2 SVGAGI. With 4 bases clipped from V and 10 bases from J, the junction kept 4 bases outside the gene matches. The CDR3 DNA is TGTGCCAGCAGTTCAGGGGGAGGCTCACCCCTCCACTTT. Translating it yields CASSSGGGSPLHF.

The chain has TRBV27 and TRBJ1-2, with D unclear. CDR3 length equals 14 residues. Germline CDR1 MNHEY, CDR2 SMNVEV (reference sequence). The ends were cut back, 6 bases at V and 4 bases at J, with 15 bases in the middle. CDR3 DNA: TGTGCCAGCAGCCCGACCAGGTTCGGCTATGGCTACACCTTC. Its protein product is CASSPTRFGYGYTF.

This clone came up once. The chain has TRBV2 and TRBJ1-2; 7 positions agree with TRBD1. Per the germline V gene, CDR1 is SNHLY and CDR2 is FYNNEI. The CDR3 runs to 13 residues. J was trimmed by 8 bases and V by 6 bases; bases with no gene match: 9. CDR3 bases: TGTGCCAGCAGCCAGGACAGGATAACCGGCTACACCTTC. It is translated as CASSQDRITGYTF.

The chain is built from TRBV5-4 and TRBJ2-3; TRBD2 is a possible D gene (6 bases). The CDR3 covers 15 residues. The germline gives CDR1 SGHNT, CDR2 YYREEE (reference sequence). V lost 4 bases and J 1 base, leaving 13 bases between the germline ends. This CDR3 is CASSPTGDRTDTQYF. In nucleotides, the CDR3 is TGTGCCAGCAGCCCAACGGGGGACCGCACAGATACGCAGTATTTT.

The chain carries TRBV7-3 and TRBJ2-5, with D perhaps matching TRBD2 (5 bases). The V gene's germline CDR1 is SGHTA and CDR2 FQGTGA. Trimming cost V 2 bases and J 1 base, with 11 bases left between them. The CDR3 loop spans 15 amino acids. CDR3 DNA: TGTGCCAGCAGCTTACCGGCGGGTTCCCAAGAGACCCAGTACTTC. Its translation is CASSLPAGSQETQYF. Full variable domain (remainder filled in from reference TRBV7-3 and TRBJ2-5): GAGVSQTPSNKVTEKGKYVELRCDPISGHTALYWYRQSLGQGPEFLIYFQGTGAADDSGLPNDRFFAVRPEGSVSTLKIQRTERGDSAVYLCASSLPAGSQETQYFGPGTRLLVL.

This chain links TRBV7-2 with TRBJ2-7; possible D gene TRBD1, 5 bases. V was shortened by 5 bases and J by 3 bases, with 14 bases between the two germline ends. This CDR3 is built from 14 residues. The germline CDR1 and CDR2 sequences are SGHTA and FQGNSA. The CDR3 is CASSGQGGYYEQYF. The CDR3 DNA reads TGTGCCAGCAGCGGTCAGGGTGGCTACTACGAGCAGTACTTC.

The rearrangement uses TRBV6-5 and TRBJ1-1; D unresolved. Germline lookup yields CDR1 MNHEY and CDR2 SVGAGI. Trimming took off 0 bases at V and 1 base at J, with 9 bases between the two ends. The CDR3 sequence is 15 residues long. CDR3 nucleotides: TGTGCCAGCAGTTACTCGTTAAACAGGAACACTGAAGCTTTCTTT. This codes for CASSYSLNRNTEAFF.

The sample holds many counts of this clone. The CDR3 loop is CASSHLAGGGYGYTF. Here the CDR3 DNA reads TGTGCCAGCAGCCACCTTGCAGGGGGTGGCTATGGCTACACCTTC. The J gene is TRBJ1-2, the V gene TRBV3-1 (or the pseudogene TRBV3-2), with TRBD1 identical over 7 bases. Germline CDR1 is LGHDT and CDR2 is YNNKEL (reference sequence). The V segment lost 3 bases and the J segment 4 bases; nucleotides outside the gene matches: 8. This CDR3 spans 15 amino acids.